This T cell receptor beta chain was sequenced during a study of Ad26.COV2.S vaccination and SARS-CoV-2 variants. Study context: Intramuscular Ad26.COV2.S doses were given once or twice, 56 days apart.

Treatment reported: 19 received Ad26.COV2.S at low or high dose, single or two shots; roughly five received placebo; per-sample allocation not given. On day 63 after the first injection, vaccine and placebo recipients gave samples. In Boston, the donor was an adult between 18-55 years of age. V lost 2 bases and J lost 7, with 13 bases in between. Germline V gene lookup returns CDR1 SGHRS and CDR2 YFSETQ. The CDR3 totals 15 residues. The data were produced by immunoSEQ multiplex PCR, yet TCRdb's version contains in-frame clones alone and is incomplete. The sample contains 400,000 to 450,000 clones, over 75% of which appear only once.

The receptor was derived from a person aged 18 to 59 who received the Ad26.COV2.S COVID-19 vaccine or a placebo. V usage is TRBV5-1 and J usage is TRBJ1-6, with D possibly matching TRBD1 (6 bases). The specimen comprised peripheral blood, sampled in a trial of Ad26.COV2.S vaccine versus placebo. This chain's CDR3 is CASSFLQGDNSPLHF. The DNA for the CDR3 is TGCGCCAGCAGCTTCCTACAGGGCGACAATTCACCCCTCCACTTT.